This T cell receptor beta chain was recorded in a study of blood T cell repertoires in COVID-19. Study-level background: Acute-phase and convalescent COVID-19 samples originated in the United States, Italy and Spain. T cells, B-cell-depleted T cells, or PBMCs supplied cDNA or gDNA.

In germline, CDR1 is MNHEY, CDR2 SMNVEV (reference sequence). Trimming took 2 bases from V and 6 from J, leaving 8 bases between them. This CDR3 has 12 residues. Source study methods: Nucleated cell counts were estimated from reference gene primer amplification. Libraries were prepared by immunoSEQ multiplex PCR; TCRdb keeps only in-frame clonotypes and omits some of them. V and J calls and clone size come straight from that table; D and trimming were deduced from the DNA. The table shows about 200,000 clones, with around 86% occurring only once. The sequence came from a man between 60 and 70 years old who had recovered from COVID-19. The specimen was peripheral blood. The J gene is TRBJ2-7, the V gene TRBV27; tentatively, D is TRBD2 (5 bases). The DNA of the CDR3 is TGTGCCAGCAGTTTACGGGGAATCGAGCAGTACTTC. Encoded protein: CASSLRGIEQYF.